These 19 T cell receptor beta chains were all obtained from the same sample, sequenced in a study of technical replicates of blood from several donors. Sequencing was performed with immunoSEQ multiplex PCR; in TCRdb, only in-frame clones are kept and a portion is missing. The table shows about 70,000 clones, with approximately 93% occurring only once. The source material was PBMCs. The receptor source for this set is a human donor in good health. Some clones in this sample may be carry-over from other donors' samples.

The V and J genes are TRBV4-2 and TRBJ2-5, with a possible D match to TRBD2 (7 bases). The germline CDR1 and CDR2 sequences are LGHNA and YNFKEQ. The CDR3 spans 17 residues. V gave up 0 bases and J gave up 2 bases, with 16 bases separating them. DNA for the CDR3: TGTGCCAGCAGCCAAGAGGGGGCGGGGGAGCCTCAAGAGACCCAGTACTTC. Amino acids: CASSQEGAGEPQETQYF.

The V and J genes are TRBV18 and TRBJ2-5, with 7 bases lining up with TRBD1. The CDR3 consists of 14 residues. The germline V gene encodes CDR1 KGHSH and CDR2 LQKENI. The V segment lost 3 bases and the J segment 6 bases; nucleotides outside the gene matches: 7. The DNA for the CDR3 is TGTGCCAGCTCACCGTCGACAGGGCTTCAGACCCAGTACTTC. This codes for CASSPSTGLQTQYF.

The V gene is TRBV29-1, the J gene TRBJ1-2; 7 nucleotides match TRBD1. The CDR3 covers 13 residues. Per the germline V gene, CDR1 is SQVTM and CDR2 is ANQGSEA. The V segment lost 6 bases and the J segment 6 bases; nucleotides outside the gene matches: 10. The chain's CDR3 is CSVTRQGGHGYTF. DNA of the CDR3: TGCAGCGTGACTCGACAGGGCGGCCATGGCTACACCTTC.

This chain joins TRBV9 and TRBJ1-2, with 7 bases that match TRBD1. The CDR3 sequence is 13 residues long. Per germline, CDR1 SGDLS and CDR2 YYNGEE. The J segment lost 3 bases and the V segment lost 2 bases, leaving 1 base of the junction unmatched. The CDR3 nucleotides read TGTGCCAGCAGCGTGACAGGGCACTATGGCTACACCTTC. It is translated as CASSVTGHYGYTF. Variable domain in full (rest from reference TRBV9 and TRBJ1-2): DSGVTQTPKHLITATGQRVTLRCSPRSGDLSVYWYQQSLDQGLQFLIQYYNGEERAKGNILERFSAQQFPDLHSELNLSSLELGDSALYFCASSVTGHYGYTFGSGTRLTVV.

This chain connects TRBV5-1 to TRBJ1-2; D might be TRBD1 (6 bases). Germline CDR1 reads SGHRS; CDR2 reads YFSETQ. The V and J ends lost 3 bases and 4 bases respectively, with 16 bases between them. This CDR3 is built from 15 residues. This CDR3 is CASSWGSQGAYGYTF. CDR3 in DNA: TGCGCCAGCAGCTGGGGCTCACAGGGAGCCTATGGCTACACCTTC.

The CDR3 nucleotides read TGTGCCAGTACCCGGACTAGCGGGAGTACGGAGACCCAGTACTTC. This sequence encodes CASTRTSGSTETQYF. This chain joins TRBV19 and TRBJ2-5; 13 bases align to TRBD2. The length of the CDR3 is 15 residues. V shed 7 bases, J shed 5 bases, and the junction held 7 bases outside the gene matches. Germline V gene data show CDR1 as LNHDA and CDR2 as SQIVND (reference sequence).

The chain couples TRBV12-5 to TRBJ1-1; a weak D match, TRBD1 (5 bases). V dropped 6 bases and J dropped 5 bases, with 16 bases sitting between them. The CDR3 extends over 14 amino acids. Germline V gene lookup returns CDR1 LGHNT and CDR2 FRNRAP. This CDR3 is CASGSGGEGTEAFF. In DNA, the CDR3 is TGTGCTAGTGGCTCCGGAGGGGAGGGGACTGAAGCTTTCTTT. Drawing the rest from reference TRBV12-5 and TRBJ1-1, the complete variable domain is DARVTQTPRHKVTEMGQEVTMRCQPILGHNTVFWYRQTMMQGLELLAYFRNRAPLDDSGMPKDRFSAEMPDATLATLKIQPSEPRDSAVYFCASGSGGEGTEAFFGQGTRLTVV.

The chain links TRBV19 to TRBJ2-7; 11 positions agree with TRBD2. V shed 10 bases and J 5 bases; nucleotides not matched to a gene: 4. The germline V gene has CDR1 LNHDA and CDR2 SQIVND (reference sequence). This CDR3 contains 12 residues. CDR3 nucleotides: TGTGCCACTAGCGGGAGGCGGGACGAGCAGTACTTC. Its protein product is CATSGRRDEQYF.

This sequence joins TRBV6-1 and TRBJ2-2; possibly TRBD1 for D (5 bases). From germline, CDR1 is MNHNS and CDR2 SASEGT. This CDR3 contains 15 residues. Trimming took off 4 bases at V and 0 bases at J, with 9 bases between the two ends. CDR3 region: CASSGSTANTGELFF. DNA of the CDR3: TGTGCCAGCAGTGGATCGACAGCGAACACCGGGGAGCTGTTTTTT.

This clone appeared once. The chain combines TRBV7-2 with TRBJ2-1; TRBD2 matches at 8 bases. The CDR3 consists of 13 residues. Germline V gene sequence: CDR1 SGHTA, CDR2 FQGNSA. Germline trimming cut 3 bases from V and 7 bases from J; bases unmatched to any gene: 2. CDR3 region: CASSLGLVNEQFF. The CDR3 bases are TGTGCCAGCAGCTTGGGACTAGTGAATGAGCAGTTCTTC. Combining the CDR3 with reference TRBV7-2 and TRBJ2-1 gives the whole variable domain GAGVSQSPSNKVTEKGKDVELRCDPISGHTALYWYRQSLGQGLEFLIYFQGNSAPDKSGLPSDRFSAERTGGSVSTLTIQRTQQEDSAVYLCASSLGLVNEQFFGPGTRLTVL.

This sequence joins TRBV5-8 and TRBJ1-1; D call uncertain. Trimming pared 4 bases from V and 1 base from J, leaving 5 bases between. CDR1 is SGHTS and CDR2 is YDEGEE in the germline V gene. CDR3 length: 12 residues. The CDR3 DNA sequence: TGTGCCAGCAGCCCCAGGAACACTGAAGCTTTCTTT. This gives the protein CASSPRNTEAFF.

This chain uses TRBV7-6 with TRBJ1-5; D is uncertain. V was clipped by 5 bases and J by 5 bases, with 10 bases between them. CDR1 is SGHVS, CDR2 FNYEAQ, per germline. There are 13 residues in the CDR3. Here the CDR3 reads CASSPTRDQPQHF. CDR3 nucleotide sequence: TGTGCCAGCAGCCCCACACGGGATCAGCCCCAGCATTTT.

Only a few counts were recorded for this clone. The chain combines TRBV7-2 with TRBJ1-5; D is unresolved. The germline V and J ends were trimmed by 4 bases and 4 bases, with 5 bases remaining between them. The germline V gene encodes CDR1 SGHTA and CDR2 FQGNSA. This CDR3 spans 12 amino acids. The CDR3 loop reads CASSSLNQPQHF. CDR3 in DNA: TGTGCCAGCAGCTCACTAAATCAGCCCCAGCATTTT.

A single count supports this clone. This chain uses TRBV6-5 with TRBJ2-1; 16 bases are shared with TRBD2. V lost 6 bases to trimming and J lost 7 bases; unmatched junction nucleotides: 3. This CDR3 comprises 15 residues. Germline V gives CDR1 MNHEY, CDR2 SVGAGI. DNA for the CDR3: TGTGCCAGCAGCCTGGGACTAGCGGGAGGGAATGAGCAGTTCTTC. Translated, it gives CASSLGLAGGNEQFF.

V gene TRBV30 combines with J gene TRBJ2-3; no clear D. V was pared by 1 base and J by 6 bases, with 8 bases between. The CDR3 runs to 12 residues. The germline CDR1 and CDR2 sequences are GTSNPN and SVGIG (reference sequence). The CDR3 here is CAWSELSDTQYF. In nucleotides, the CDR3 is TGTGCCTGGAGTGAATTGTCGGATACGCAGTATTTT.

A few counts support this clone. In nucleotides, the CDR3 is TGTGCCAGCAGCGTTGGTATAGCGGCCTACGAGCAGTACTTC. Amino acid sequence: CASSVGIAAYEQYF. This sequence joins TRBV9 and TRBJ2-7; perhaps TRBD2 as D (6 bases). The CDR3 sequence is 14 residues long. With 2 bases removed from V and 2 bases from J, the gap between germline ends came to 11 bases. CDR1 and CDR2 from the germline V gene are SGDLS and YYNGEE.

The chain recombines TRBV2 with TRBJ2-4; 12 bases agree with TRBD1. After removal of 7 bases from V and 6 bases from J, the junction contained 7 bases not matched to a gene. The CDR3 has 15 residues. Germline CDR1 and CDR2: SNHLY and FYNNEI. The CDR3 coding sequence is TGTGCCAGCACCCCGGGACAGGGGGCGAGAAACATTCAGTACTTC. It is translated as CASTPGQGARNIQYF.

Within the sample, this clone is large. The genes are TRBV6-5 and TRBJ2-1; TRBD2 agrees at 9 bases. The J segment lost 4 bases and the V segment lost 6 bases, leaving 4 bases of the junction unmatched. The CDR3 has 14 amino acids. Germline assignment: CDR1 MNHEY and CDR2 SVGAGI. CDR3 amino acids: CASSRTSDYNEQFF. The CDR3 nucleotides are TGTGCCAGCAGCCGGACTAGCGATTACAATGAGCAGTTCTTC.

The rearrangement links TRBV5-3 to TRBJ1-1; D might be TRBD1 (6 bases). TRBV5-3 is flagged as an ORF with uncertain function. The CDR3 is 15 residues long. Trimming stripped 4 bases from V and 0 bases from J, with 13 bases between. The CDR3 bases are TGTGCCAGAAGCAAGGACAGACCCCTGAACACTGAAGCTTTCTTT. It is translated as CARSKDRPLNTEAFF.